The sequence of this T cell receptor beta chain was determined in a study of T-cell memory formation after mild COVID-19. TCRdb re-analysed the 5' RACE reads in MiXCR, keeping a single row per CDR3 protein. The sample shows more than 450,000 distinct CDR3 sequences, roughly 18% of them seen only once. This clonotype has a handful of counts. The CDR3 is made up of 15 amino acids. Germline-derived CDR1 and CDR2 are SQVTM and ANQGSEA. Deletions cut 7 bases from V and 4 bases from J, with 20 bases between. The TCR was taken from an adult woman who had mild COVID-19 (a few samples of this study predate the infection). Cell type and time point are not known. Sequenced material: PBMCs or a T cell subset sorted from them (not recorded which). The chain couples TRBV29-1 to TRBJ2-1, with a weak D call TRBD2 (5 bases). The CDR3 loop is CSAVWRGMGYNEQFF. DNA of the CDR3: TGCAGCGCCGTCTGGAGAGGGATGGGGTACAATGAGCAGTTCTTC.